This T cell receptor beta chain was found in a study of T cells in Graves' hyperthyroidism and ophthalmopathy. RNA transcripts gave rise to amplified TCR beta CDR3 regions. When the TCR CDR3 underwent first-round RT-PCR, the HTBI primer set was used. One entry per CDR3 protein results from TCRdb running MiXCR on the multiplex PCR reads. The sample lists under 350,000 distinct CDR3 sequences; about 20% were seen once. Subjects aged 18 to 65 presented with newly diagnosed hyperthyroidism of less than 2 months' duration. Clinical symptoms, serum thyroxine and TRAb, thyroid ultrasound and orbital computed tomography were used for the diagnoses. Worth noting for this clonotype: The antigen remains unidentified.

Germline CDR1 reads KGHSH; CDR2 reads LQKENI. The CDR3 length is 15 residues. V was pared by 3 bases and J by 3 bases, with 9 bases between. General study points: Most thyroid clonotypes that were expanded above 0.001 also turned up in blood. Ophthalmopathy, as predicted by the model, came a median roughly 6.8 months after the prediction.

Sequencing was performed on blood. The clonotype comes from a woman between 45 and 60 years old with Graves' hyperthyroidism. This chain links TRBV18 with TRBJ2-6; D is perhaps TRBD2 (6 bases). CDR3: CASSPGGLGANVLTF. The CDR3 DNA reads TGTGCCAGCTCACCGGGGGGACTTGGGGCCAACGTCCTGACTTTC.